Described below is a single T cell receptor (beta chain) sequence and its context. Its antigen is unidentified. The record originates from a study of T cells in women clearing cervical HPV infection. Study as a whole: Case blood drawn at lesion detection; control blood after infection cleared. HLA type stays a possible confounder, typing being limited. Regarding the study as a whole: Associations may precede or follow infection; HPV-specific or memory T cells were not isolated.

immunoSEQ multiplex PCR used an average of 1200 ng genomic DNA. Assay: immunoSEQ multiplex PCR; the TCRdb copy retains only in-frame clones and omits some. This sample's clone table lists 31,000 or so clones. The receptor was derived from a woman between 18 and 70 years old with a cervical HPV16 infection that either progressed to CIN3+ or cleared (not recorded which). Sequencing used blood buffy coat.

CDR3 sequence: CASSADRTYEQYF. The CDR3 DNA, read in part, is TGTGCCAGCAGTGCTGACAGAACCTACGAG. V gene TRBV2 combines with J gene TRBJ2-7; TRBD1 is a possible D gene (5 bases). The sequence runs out 3 residues before the end of the CDR3; the remainder is reconstructed from the germline J gene. The germline V gene has CDR1 SNHLY and CDR2 FYNNEI. The V gene lost 4 bases and the J gene lost 2 bases, with 9 bases spanning the gap. This CDR3 has 13 amino acids.